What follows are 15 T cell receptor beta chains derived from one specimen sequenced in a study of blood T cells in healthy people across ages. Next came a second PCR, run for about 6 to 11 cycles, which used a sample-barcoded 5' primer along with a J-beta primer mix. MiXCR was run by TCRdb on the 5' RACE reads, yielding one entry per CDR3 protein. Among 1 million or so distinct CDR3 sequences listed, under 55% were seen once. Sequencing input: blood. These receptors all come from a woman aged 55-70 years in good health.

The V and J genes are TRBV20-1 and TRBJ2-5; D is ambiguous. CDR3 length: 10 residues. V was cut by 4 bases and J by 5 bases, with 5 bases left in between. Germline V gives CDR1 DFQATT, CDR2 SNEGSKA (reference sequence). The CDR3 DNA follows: TGCAGTGCTATGGAGGAGACCCAGTACTTC. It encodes CSAMEETQYF.

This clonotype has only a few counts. DNA for the CDR3: TGTGCCACCAGCAGAGTGACAGGGCCCAACATTCAGTACTTC. It codes for CATSRVTGPNIQYF. This chain uses TRBV15 with TRBJ2-4; 7 bases are a match to TRBD1. V lost 1 base and J lost 7; bases outside the gene matches: 4. Germline values: CDR1 LNHNV, CDR2 YYDKDF (reference sequence). CDR3 size: 14 residues.

The CDR3 protein is CASSQVGGSFDEQFF. CDR3 in DNA: TGTGCCAGCAGCCAAGTGGGCGGGAGTTTCGATGAGCAGTTCTTC. The chain couples TRBV3-1 to TRBJ2-1; 7 nucleotides line up with TRBD2. This CDR3 comprises 15 residues. The junction had 8 bases not matched to a gene; V was cut back by 1 base and J by 8 bases. The germline gives CDR1 LGHDT, CDR2 YNNKEL (reference sequence).

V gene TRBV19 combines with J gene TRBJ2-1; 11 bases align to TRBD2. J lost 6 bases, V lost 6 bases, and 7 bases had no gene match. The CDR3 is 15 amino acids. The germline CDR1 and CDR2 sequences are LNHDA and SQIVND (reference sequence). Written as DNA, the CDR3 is TGTGCCAGTAGGTTCGGGACTAGCGGCCCCAATGAGCAGTTCTTC. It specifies CASRFGTSGPNEQFF.

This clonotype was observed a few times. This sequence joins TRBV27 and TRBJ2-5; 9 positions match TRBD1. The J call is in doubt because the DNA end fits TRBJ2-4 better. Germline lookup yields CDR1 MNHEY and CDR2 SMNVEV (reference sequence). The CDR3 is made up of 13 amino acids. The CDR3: CATRDRVRNIQYF. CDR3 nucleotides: TGTGCCACCAGGGACAGGGTTCGTAACATTCAGTACTTC.

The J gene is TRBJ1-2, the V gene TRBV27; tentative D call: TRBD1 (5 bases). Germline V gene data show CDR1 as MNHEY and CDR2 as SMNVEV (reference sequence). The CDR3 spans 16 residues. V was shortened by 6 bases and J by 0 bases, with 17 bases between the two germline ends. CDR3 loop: CASRSTVSLSNYGYTF. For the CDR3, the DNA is TGTGCCAGCAGATCGACAGTGTCTTTGTCTAACTATGGCTACACCTTC.

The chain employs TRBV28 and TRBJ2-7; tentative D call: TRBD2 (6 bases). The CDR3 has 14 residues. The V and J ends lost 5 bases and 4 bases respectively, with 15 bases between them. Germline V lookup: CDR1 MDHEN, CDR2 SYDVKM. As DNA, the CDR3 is TGTGCCAGCAGTCTTATAGTACGGGAGTACGAGCAGTACTTC. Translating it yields CASSLIVREYEQYF.

In DNA form, the CDR3 reads TGTGCCAGCAGCCCAGACAAGCCTGTCGGAAAACTGTTTTTT. Translated: CASSPDKPVGKLFF. The J gene is TRBJ1-4, the V gene TRBV6-1; no clear D gene. The CDR3 covers 14 residues. Trimming took off 6 bases at V and 10 bases at J, with 18 bases between the two ends. In germline, CDR1 is MNHNS, CDR2 SASEGT.

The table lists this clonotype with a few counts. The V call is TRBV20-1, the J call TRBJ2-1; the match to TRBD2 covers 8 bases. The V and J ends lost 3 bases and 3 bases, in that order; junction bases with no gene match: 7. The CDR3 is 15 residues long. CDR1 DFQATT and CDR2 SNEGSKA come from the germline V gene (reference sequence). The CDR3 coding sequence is TGCAGTGCTAGGGTTAGCGGGACAAACTACAATGAGCAGTTCTTC. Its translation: CSARVSGTNYNEQFF.

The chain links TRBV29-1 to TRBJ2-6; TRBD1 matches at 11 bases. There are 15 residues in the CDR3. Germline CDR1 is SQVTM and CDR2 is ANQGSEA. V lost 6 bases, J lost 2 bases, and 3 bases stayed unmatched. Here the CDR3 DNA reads TGCAGCGTACTGGGACAGGGGGCTGGGGCCAACGTCCTGACTTTC. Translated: CSVLGQGAGANVLTF.

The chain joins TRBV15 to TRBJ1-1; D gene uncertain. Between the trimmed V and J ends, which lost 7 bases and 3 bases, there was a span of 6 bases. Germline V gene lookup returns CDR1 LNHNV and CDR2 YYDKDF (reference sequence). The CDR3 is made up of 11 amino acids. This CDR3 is CATMKYTEAFF. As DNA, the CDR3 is TGTGCCACCATGAAATACACTGAAGCTTTCTTT.

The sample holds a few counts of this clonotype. This CDR3 is CASSLRSEIYEQYF. The CDR3 region has the DNA TGTGCCAGCAGTTTACGTAGTGAGATCTACGAGCAGTACTTC. The chain carries TRBV28 and TRBJ2-7; D is ambiguous. The CDR3 is 14 residues long. V dropped 2 bases and J dropped 3 bases, with 11 bases sitting between them. Germline assignment: CDR1 MDHEN and CDR2 SYDVKM.

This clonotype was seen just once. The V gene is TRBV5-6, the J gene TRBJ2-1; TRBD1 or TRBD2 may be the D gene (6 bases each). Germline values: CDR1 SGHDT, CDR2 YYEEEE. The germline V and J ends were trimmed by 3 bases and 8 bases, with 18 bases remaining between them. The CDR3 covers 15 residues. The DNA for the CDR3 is TGTGCCAGCAGCTCGGGGGCTCTCAAGGCCCATGAGCAGTTCTTC. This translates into CASSSGALKAHEQFF.

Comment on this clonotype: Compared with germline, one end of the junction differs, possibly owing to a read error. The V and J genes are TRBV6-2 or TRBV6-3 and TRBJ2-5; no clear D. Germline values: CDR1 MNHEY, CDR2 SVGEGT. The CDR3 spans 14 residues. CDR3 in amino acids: CASRPGWEREAQYF. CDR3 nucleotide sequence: TGTGCCAGCAGACCCGGGTGGGAACGAGAGGCCCAGTACTTC.

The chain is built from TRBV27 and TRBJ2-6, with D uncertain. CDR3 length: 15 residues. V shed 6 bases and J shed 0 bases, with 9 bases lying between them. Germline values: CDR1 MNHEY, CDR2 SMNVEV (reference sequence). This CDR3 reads CASSPQISGANVLTF. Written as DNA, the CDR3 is TGTGCCAGCAGCCCACAGATCTCTGGGGCCAACGTCCTGACTTTC.